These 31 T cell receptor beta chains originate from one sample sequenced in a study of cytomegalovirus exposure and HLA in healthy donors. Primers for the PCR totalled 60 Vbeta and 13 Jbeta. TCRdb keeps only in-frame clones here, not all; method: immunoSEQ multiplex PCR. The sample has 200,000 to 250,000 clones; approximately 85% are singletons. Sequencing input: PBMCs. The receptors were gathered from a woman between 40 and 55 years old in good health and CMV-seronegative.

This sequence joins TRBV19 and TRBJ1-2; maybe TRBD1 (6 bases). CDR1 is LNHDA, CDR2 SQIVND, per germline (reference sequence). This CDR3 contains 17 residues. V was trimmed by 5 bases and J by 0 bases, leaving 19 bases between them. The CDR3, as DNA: TGTGCCAGTAGTTACGCGCAGGGGAGATGGGCTAACTATGGCTACACCTTC. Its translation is CASSYAQGRWANYGYTF.

CDR3: CASSPLGGGVVEAFF. The CDR3 nucleotides are TGCGCCAGCAGCCCTTTGGGGGGTGGGGTGGTTGAAGCTTTCTTT. This rearrangement joins TRBV5-1 to TRBJ1-1, with TRBD1 as a possible D gene (5 bases). Per the germline V gene, CDR1 is SGHRS and CDR2 is YFSETQ. V lost 4 bases and J 7 bases, leaving 20 bases between the germline ends. The CDR3 is 15 residues long.

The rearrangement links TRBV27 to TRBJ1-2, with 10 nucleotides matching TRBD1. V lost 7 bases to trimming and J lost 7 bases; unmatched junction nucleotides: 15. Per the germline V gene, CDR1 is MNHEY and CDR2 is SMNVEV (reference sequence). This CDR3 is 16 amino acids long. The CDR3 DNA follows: TGTGCCAGCAACTTCCGCGGGACAGGGGTTATCGGTGGCTACACCTTC. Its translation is CASNFRGTGVIGGYTF.

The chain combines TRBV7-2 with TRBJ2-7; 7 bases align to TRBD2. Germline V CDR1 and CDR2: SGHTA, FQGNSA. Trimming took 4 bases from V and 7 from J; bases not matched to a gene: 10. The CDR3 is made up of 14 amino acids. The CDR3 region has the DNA TGTGCCAGCAGCTCTCCGGGACTATCTGGGGAGCAGTACTTC. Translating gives CASSSPGLSGEQYF.

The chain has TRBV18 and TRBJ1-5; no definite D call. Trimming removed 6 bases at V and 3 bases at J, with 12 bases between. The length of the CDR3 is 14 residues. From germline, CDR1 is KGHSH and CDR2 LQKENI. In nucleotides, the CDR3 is TGTGCCAGCTCTTCCGGGATTCTCAATCAGCCCCAGCATTTT. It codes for CASSSGILNQPQHF.

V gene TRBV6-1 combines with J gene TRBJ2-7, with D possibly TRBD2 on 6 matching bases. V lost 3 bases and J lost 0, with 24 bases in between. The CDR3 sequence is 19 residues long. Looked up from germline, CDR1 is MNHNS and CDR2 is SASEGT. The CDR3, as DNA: TGTGCCAGCAGTGACACCCGCCTTCGACGGGACTCAAGCTCCTACGAGCAGTACTTC. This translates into CASSDTRLRRDSSSYEQYF.

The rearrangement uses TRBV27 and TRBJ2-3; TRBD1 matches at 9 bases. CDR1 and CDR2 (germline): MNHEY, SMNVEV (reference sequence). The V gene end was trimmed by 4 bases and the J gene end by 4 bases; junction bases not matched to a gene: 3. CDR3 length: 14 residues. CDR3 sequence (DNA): TGTGCCAGCAGTTGGCGACAGGGGGCAGATACGCAGTATTTT. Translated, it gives CASSWRQGADTQYF.

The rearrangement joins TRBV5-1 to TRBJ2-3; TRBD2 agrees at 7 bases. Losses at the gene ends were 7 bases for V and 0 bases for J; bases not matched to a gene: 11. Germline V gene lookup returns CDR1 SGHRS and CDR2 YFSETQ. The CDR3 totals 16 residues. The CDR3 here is CASGHLAAISTDTQYF. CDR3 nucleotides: TGCGCCAGCGGCCACCTAGCGGCAATAAGCACAGATACGCAGTATTTT.

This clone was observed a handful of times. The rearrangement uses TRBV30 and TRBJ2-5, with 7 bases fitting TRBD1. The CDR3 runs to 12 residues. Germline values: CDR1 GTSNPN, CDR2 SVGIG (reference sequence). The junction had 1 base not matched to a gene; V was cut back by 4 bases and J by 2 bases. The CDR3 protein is CAWTGQQETQYF. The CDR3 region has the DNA TGTGCCTGGACGGGACAGCAAGAGACCCAGTACTTC.

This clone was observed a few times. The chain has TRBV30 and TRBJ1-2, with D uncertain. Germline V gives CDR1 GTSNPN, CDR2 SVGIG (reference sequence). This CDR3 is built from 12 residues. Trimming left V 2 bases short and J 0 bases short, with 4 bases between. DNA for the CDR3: TGTGCCTGGAGTACTACTAACTATGGCTACACCTTC. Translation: CAWSTTNYGYTF. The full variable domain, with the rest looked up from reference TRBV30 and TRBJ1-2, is SQTIHQWPATLVQPVGSPLSLECTVEGTSNPNLYWYRQAAGRGLQLLFYSVGIGQISSEVPQNLSASRPQDRQFILSSKKLLLSDSGFYLCAWSTTNYGYTFGSGTRLTVV.

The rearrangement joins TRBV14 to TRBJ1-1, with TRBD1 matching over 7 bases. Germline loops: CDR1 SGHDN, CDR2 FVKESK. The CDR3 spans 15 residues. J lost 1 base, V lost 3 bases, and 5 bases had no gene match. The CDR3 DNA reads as TGTGCCAGCAGCCATGCCGGGACAGCGAACACTGAAGCTTTCTTT. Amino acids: CASSHAGTANTEAFF.

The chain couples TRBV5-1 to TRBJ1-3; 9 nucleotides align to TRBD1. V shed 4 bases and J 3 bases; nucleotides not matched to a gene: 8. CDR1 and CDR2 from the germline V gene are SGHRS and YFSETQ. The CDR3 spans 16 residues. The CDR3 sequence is CASSHSTGGYGNTIYF. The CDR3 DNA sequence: TGCGCCAGCAGCCATAGTACAGGGGGCTATGGAAACACCATATATTTT.

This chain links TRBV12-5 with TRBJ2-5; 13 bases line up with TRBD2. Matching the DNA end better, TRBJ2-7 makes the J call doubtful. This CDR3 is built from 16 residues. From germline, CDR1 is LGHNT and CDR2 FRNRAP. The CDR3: CASGWPLAGGPYEQYF. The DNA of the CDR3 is TGTGCTAGTGGTTGGCCACTAGCGGGAGGGCCCTACGAGCAGTACTTC.

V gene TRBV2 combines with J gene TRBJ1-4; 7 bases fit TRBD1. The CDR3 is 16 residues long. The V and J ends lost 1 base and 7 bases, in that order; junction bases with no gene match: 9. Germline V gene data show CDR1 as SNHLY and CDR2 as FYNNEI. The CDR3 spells CASSEGEGAVTEKLFF. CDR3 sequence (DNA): TGTGCCAGCAGTGAAGGAGAGGGGGCTGTGACTGAAAAACTGTTTTTT.

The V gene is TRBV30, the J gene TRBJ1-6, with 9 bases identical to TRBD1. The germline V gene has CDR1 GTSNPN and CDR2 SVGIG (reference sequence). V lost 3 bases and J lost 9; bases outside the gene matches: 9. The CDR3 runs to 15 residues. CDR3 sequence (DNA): TGTGCCTGGAGAGGACAGGGGAAAAAGAGTTCACCCCTCCACTTT. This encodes CAWRGQGKKSSPLHF. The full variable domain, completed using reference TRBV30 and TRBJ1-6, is SQTIHQWPATLVQPVGSPLSLECTVEGTSNPNLYWYRQAAGRGLQLLFYSVGIGQISSEVPQNLSASRPQDRQFILSSKKLLLSDSGFYLCAWRGQGKKSSPLHFGNGTRLTVT.

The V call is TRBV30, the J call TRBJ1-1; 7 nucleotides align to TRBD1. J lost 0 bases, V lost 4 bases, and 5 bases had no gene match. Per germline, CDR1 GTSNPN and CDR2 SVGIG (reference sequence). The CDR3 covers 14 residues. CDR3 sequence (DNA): TGTGCCTGGAAAATTCAGGGGGTGAACACTGAAGCTTTCTTT. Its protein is CAWKIQGVNTEAFF.

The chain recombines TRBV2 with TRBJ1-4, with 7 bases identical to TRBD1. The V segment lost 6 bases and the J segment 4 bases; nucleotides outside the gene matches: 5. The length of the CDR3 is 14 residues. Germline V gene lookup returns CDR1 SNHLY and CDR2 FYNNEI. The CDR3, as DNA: TGTGCCAGCAGCGACAGGGCCCATAATGAAAAACTGTTTTTT. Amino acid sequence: CASSDRAHNEKLFF.

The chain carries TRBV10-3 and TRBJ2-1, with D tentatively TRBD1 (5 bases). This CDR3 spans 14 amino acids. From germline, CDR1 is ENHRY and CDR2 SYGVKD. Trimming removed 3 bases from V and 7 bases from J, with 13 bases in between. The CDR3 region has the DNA TGTGCCATCAGTGACAGGGAAGGATGGAATGAGCAGTTCTTC. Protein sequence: CAISDREGWNEQFF.

As DNA, the CDR3 is TGCGCCAGCAGCTCAGGGGATGGGATGGAGGAGGGCTACACCTTC. Its protein product is CASSSGDGMEEGYTF. The J gene is TRBJ1-2, the V gene TRBV5-1, with D perhaps TRBD1 (6 bases). This CDR3 contains 15 residues. Germline-derived CDR1 and CDR2 are SGHRS and YFSETQ. Trimming pared 3 bases from V and 8 bases from J, leaving 20 bases between.

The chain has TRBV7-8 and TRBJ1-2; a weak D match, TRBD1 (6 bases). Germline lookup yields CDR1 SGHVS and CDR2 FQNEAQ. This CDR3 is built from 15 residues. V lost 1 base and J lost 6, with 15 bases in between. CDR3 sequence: CASSLVSEGGHGYTF. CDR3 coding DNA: TGTGCCAGCAGCTTAGTATCGGAGGGGGGGCATGGCTACACCTTC.

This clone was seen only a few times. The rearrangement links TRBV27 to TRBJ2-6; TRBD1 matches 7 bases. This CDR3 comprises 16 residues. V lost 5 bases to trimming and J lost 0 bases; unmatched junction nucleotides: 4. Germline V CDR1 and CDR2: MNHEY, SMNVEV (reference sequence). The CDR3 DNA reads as TGTGCCAGCAGTCAACAGGGGTTCTCTGGGGCCAACGTCCTGACTTTC. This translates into CASSQQGFSGANVLTF.

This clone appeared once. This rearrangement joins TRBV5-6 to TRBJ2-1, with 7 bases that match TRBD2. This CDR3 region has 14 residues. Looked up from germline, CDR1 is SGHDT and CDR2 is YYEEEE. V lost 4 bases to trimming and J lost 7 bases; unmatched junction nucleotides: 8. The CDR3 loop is CASSPGRGENEQFF. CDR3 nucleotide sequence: TGTGCCAGCAGCCCCGGACGGGGGGAGAATGAGCAGTTCTTC.

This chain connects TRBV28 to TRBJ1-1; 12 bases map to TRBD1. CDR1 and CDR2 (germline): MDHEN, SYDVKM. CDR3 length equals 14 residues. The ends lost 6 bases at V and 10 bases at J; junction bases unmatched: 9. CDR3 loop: CASRGQGASDGAFF. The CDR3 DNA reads TGTGCCAGCAGGGGACAGGGGGCTTCGGATGGAGCTTTCTTT.

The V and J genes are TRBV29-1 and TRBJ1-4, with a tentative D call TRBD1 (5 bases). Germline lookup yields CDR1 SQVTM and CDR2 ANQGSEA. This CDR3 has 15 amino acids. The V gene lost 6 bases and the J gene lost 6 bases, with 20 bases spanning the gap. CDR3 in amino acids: CSVGREGLPDEKLFF. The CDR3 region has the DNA TGCAGCGTCGGCCGGGAGGGGTTGCCGGATGAAAAACTGTTTTTT. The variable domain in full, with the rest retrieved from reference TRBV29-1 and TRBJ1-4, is SAVISQKPSRDICQRGTSLTIQCQVDSQVTMMFWYRQQPGQSLTLIATANQGSEATYESGFVIDKFPISRPNLTFSTLTVSNMSPEDSSIYLCSVGREGLPDEKLFFGSGTQLSVL.

CDR3 sequence: CASSEGELYEQYF. CDR3 bases: TGTGCCAGCAGTGAGGGCGAGCTCTACGAGCAGTACTTC. This rearrangement joins TRBV2 to TRBJ2-7; no clear D gene. The V gene lost 3 bases and the J gene lost 3 bases, with 9 bases spanning the gap. Germline lookup yields CDR1 SNHLY and CDR2 FYNNEI. The CDR3 runs 13 residues.

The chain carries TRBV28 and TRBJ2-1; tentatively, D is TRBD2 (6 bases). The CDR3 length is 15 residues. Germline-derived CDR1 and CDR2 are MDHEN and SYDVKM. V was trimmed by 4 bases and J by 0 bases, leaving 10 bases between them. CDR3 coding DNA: TGTGCCAGCAGTTCACGGGGGAGCTCCTACAATGAGCAGTTCTTC. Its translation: CASSSRGSSYNEQFF.

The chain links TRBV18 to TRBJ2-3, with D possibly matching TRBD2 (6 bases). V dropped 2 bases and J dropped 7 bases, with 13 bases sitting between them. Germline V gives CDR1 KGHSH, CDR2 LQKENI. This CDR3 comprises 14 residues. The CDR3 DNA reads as TGTGCCAGCTCACCAGGGGACTTACTTAATACGCAGTATTTT. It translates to CASSPGDLLNTQYF.

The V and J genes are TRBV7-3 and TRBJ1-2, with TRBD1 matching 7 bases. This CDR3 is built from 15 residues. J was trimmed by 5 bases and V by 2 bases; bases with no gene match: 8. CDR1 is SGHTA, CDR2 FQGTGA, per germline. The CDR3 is CASSLGSGRGYGYTF. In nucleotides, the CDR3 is TGTGCCAGCAGCTTAGGGTCGGGCAGGGGGTATGGCTACACCTTC. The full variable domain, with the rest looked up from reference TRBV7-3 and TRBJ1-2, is GAGVSQTPSNKVTEKGKYVELRCDPISGHTALYWYRQSLGQGPEFLIYFQGTGAADDSGLPNDRFFAVRPEGSVSTLKIQRTERGDSAVYLCASSLGSGRGYGYTFGSGTRLTVV.

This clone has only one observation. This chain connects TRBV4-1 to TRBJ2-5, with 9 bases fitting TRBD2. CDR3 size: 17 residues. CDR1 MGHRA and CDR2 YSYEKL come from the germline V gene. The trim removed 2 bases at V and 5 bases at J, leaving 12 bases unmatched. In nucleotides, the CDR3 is TGCGCCAGCAGCCAAAGGGCCCAGGGACTAGCACAGGAGACCCAGTACTTC. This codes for CASSQRAQGLAQETQYF.

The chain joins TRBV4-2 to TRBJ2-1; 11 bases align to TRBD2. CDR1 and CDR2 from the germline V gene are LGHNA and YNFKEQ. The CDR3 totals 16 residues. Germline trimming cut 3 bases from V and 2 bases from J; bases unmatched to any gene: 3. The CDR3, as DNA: TGTGCCAGCAGCCAGGGACTAGCGGAGGCCTACAATGAGCAGTTCTTC. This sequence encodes CASSQGLAEAYNEQFF.

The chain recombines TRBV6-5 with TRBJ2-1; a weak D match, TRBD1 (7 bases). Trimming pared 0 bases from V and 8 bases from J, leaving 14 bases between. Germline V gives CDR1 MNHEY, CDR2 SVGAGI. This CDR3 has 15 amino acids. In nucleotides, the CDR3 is TGTGCCAGCAGTTACTCTGTGGCAGGGGGGTATGAGCAGTTCTTC. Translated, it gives CASSYSVAGGYEQFF.